These 29 T cell receptor beta chains were sequenced from one sample in a study of CD8+CD57+ T cells in acquired aplastic anemia. Profiling that covered TCR beta VDJ and CDR3 relied on genomic DNA as its template. A single record per CDR3 protein comes from TCRdb applying MiXCR to the reads. The sample gives roughly 160,000 distinct CDR3 sequences, 40% to 50% of which show up once; around 2.9% is in the top ten. Selection for sequencing was limited to patients who had shown CD8+CD57+ cell expansion by flow cytometry. The sample was sorted CD4+, CD8+, or CD8+CD57+ T cells (not recorded which) from PBMCs. These receptors came from a human donor with aplastic anemia.

This clonotype has ten or more counts. The chain has TRBV11-3 and TRBJ1-1; no firm D call. CDR3 length: 15 residues. The germline CDR1 and CDR2 sequences are SGHNT and YENEEA. V was cut by 5 bases and J by 4 bases, with 17 bases left in between. The CDR3, as DNA: TGTGCCAGCAGCCCTACGCTAGACCGGGGCACTGAAGCTTTCTTT. This encodes CASSPTLDRGTEAFF.

This clonotype was picked up many times. This chain connects TRBV4-1 to TRBJ1-2; D remains ambiguous. The CDR3 length is 14 residues. The V end was cut by 1 base, the J end by 0 bases, with 6 bases between. Germline CDR1 reads MGHRA; CDR2 reads YSYEKL. Here the CDR3 reads CASSQGSTNYGYTF. In DNA, the CDR3 is TGCGCCAGCAGCCAAGGATCTACTAACTATGGCTACACCTTC.

The chain couples TRBV6-2 or TRBV6-3 to TRBJ2-5, with TRBD2 as a possible D gene (6 bases). Germline V gene data show CDR1 as MNHEY and CDR2 as SVGEGT. This CDR3 has 16 amino acids. Trimming left V 6 bases short and J 0 bases short, with 17 bases between. The CDR3 region is CASSHRDLLYQETQYF. CDR3 bases: TGTGCCAGCAGCCACCGGGACTTGCTGTACCAAGAGACCCAGTACTTC.

V usage is TRBV11-2 and J usage is TRBJ2-2; the D gene is possibly TRBD1 (6 bases). This CDR3 is 16 amino acids long. Germline values: CDR1 SGHAT, CDR2 FQNNGV. The V end was cut by 5 bases, the J end by 1 base, with 14 bases between. Here the CDR3 reads CASSLQQGWNTGELFF. The DNA of the CDR3 is TGTGCCAGCAGCCTTCAACAGGGCTGGAACACCGGGGAGCTGTTTTTT. The variable domain in full, completed from reference TRBV11-2 and TRBJ2-2, reads EAGVAQSPRYKIIEKRQSVAFWCNPISGHATLYWYQQILGQGPKLLIQFQNNGVVDDSQLPKDRFSAERLKGVDSTLKIQPAKLEDSAVYLCASSLQQGWNTGELFFGEGSRLTVL.

The V gene is TRBV7-2, the J gene TRBJ1-2; D remains unclear. The V and J ends lost 7 bases and 5 bases respectively, with 5 bases between them. Germline CDR1 is SGHTA and CDR2 is FQGNSA. This CDR3 spans 10 amino acids. CDR3 region: CASIDYGYTF. The CDR3 nucleotides are TGTGCCAGCATCGATTATGGCTACACCTTC.

This clonotype was recorded at least ten times. The chain has TRBV9 and TRBJ2-5; tentatively, D is TRBD1 (5 bases). This CDR3 has 15 amino acids. Germline V gene data show CDR1 as SGDLS and CDR2 as YYNGEE. V lost 4 bases and J lost 4, with 17 bases in between. The CDR3 region has the DNA TGTGCCAGCAGCCCCCAGGGTGGTTGGGGAGAGACCCAGTACTTC. This translates into CASSPQGGWGETQYF.

The rearrangement joins TRBV2 to TRBJ1-2, with TRBD1 matching over 10 bases. CDR1 and CDR2 (germline): SNHLY, FYNNEI. The CDR3 covers 14 residues. The J segment lost 5 bases and the V segment lost 6 bases, leaving 6 bases of the junction unmatched. CDR3 DNA: TGTGCCAGCAGAGCGGACAGGGGGGGGTATGGCTACACCTTC. Its translation: CASRADRGGYGYTF. Combining the CDR3 with reference TRBV2 and TRBJ1-2 gives the whole variable domain EPEVTQTPSHQVTQMGQEVILRCVPISNHLYFYWYRQILGQKVEFLVSFYNNEISEKSEIFDDQFSVERPDGSNFTLKIRSTKLEDSAMYFCASRADRGGYGYTFGSGTRLTVV.

This chain uses TRBV29-1 with TRBJ1-3; TRBD1 is a possible D gene (6 bases). The germline V and J ends were trimmed by 1 base and 3 bases, with 10 bases remaining between them. Germline-derived CDR1 and CDR2 are SQVTM and ANQGSEA. The CDR3 sequence is 14 residues long. Here the CDR3 DNA reads TGCAGCGTTGAAGGGGACATCTTTGGAAACACCATATATTTT. This translates into CSVEGDIFGNTIYF.

V gene TRBV12-3 or TRBV12-4 combines with J gene TRBJ2-7; the match to TRBD2 covers 10 bases. V lost 3 bases to trimming and J lost 1 base; unmatched junction nucleotides: 9. The CDR3 is made up of 17 amino acids. Written as DNA, the CDR3 is TGTGCCAGCAGTTTTAGCCCCTGGACTAGCGGTTCCTACGAGCAGTACTTC. Translating gives CASSFSPWTSGSYEQYF.

This clonotype was counted many times. The chain carries TRBV5-6 and TRBJ2-7, with 12 bases aligning to TRBD2. Germline V lookup: CDR1 SGHDT, CDR2 YYEEEE. The CDR3 consists of 16 residues. The trim removed 4 bases at V and 1 base at J, leaving 6 bases unmatched. The CDR3 DNA reads as TGTGCCAGCAGCGAGGAACTAGCGGGAGGATCCTACGAGCAGTACTTC. Protein: CASSEELAGGSYEQYF.

Comments on this clonotype: Possible read error: a much larger clone is one base away. V usage is TRBV11-3 and J usage is TRBJ2-7; TRBD2 aligns across 8 bases. V was pared by 3 bases and J by 5 bases, with 9 bases of the junction left unmatched. Germline-derived CDR1 and CDR2 are SGHNT and YENEEA. The CDR3 sequence is 15 residues long. CDR3 sequence (DNA): TGTGCCAGCAGCTTTGGACCGGGACTAGTGAACGAGCAGTACTTC. It encodes CASSFGPGLVNEQYF.

The chain recombines TRBV7-1 with TRBJ2-3, with 16 bases identical to TRBD2. TRBV7-1 is an ORF, and what it does is uncertain. Trimming cost V 3 bases and J 4 bases; bases outside gene matches: 10. There are 19 residues in the CDR3. This chain's CDR3 is CASSSPRGTSGRDADTQYF. Here the CDR3 DNA reads TGTGCCAGCAGCTCCCCCCGGGGGACTAGCGGGAGGGACGCAGATACGCAGTATTTT.

The chain is built from TRBV10-3 and TRBJ2-1; 10 nucleotides agree with TRBD2. Looked up from germline, CDR1 is ENHRY and CDR2 is SYGVKD. V lost 4 bases and J lost 4; bases outside the gene matches: 4. The CDR3 length is 15 residues. Written as DNA, the CDR3 is TGTGCCATCAGTGGAGCGGGGGGGCTTTACAATGAGCAGTTCTTC. This gives the protein CAISGAGGLYNEQFF.

This clonotype was counted between two and nine times. The rearrangement joins TRBV10-2 to TRBJ2-7; the match to TRBD2 covers 8 bases. The CDR3 consists of 13 residues. Trimming cost V 2 bases and J 3 bases; bases outside gene matches: 0. Germline V lookup: CDR1 WSHSY, CDR2 SAAADI. This CDR3 reads CASSESGGYEQYF. CDR3 nucleotide sequence: TGCGCCAGCAGTGAGAGCGGGGGCTACGAGCAGTACTTC.

This clonotype was counted at least ten times. The V call is TRBV7-2, the J call TRBJ2-7, with D unresolved. This CDR3 contains 12 residues. V dropped 2 bases and J dropped 4 bases, with 6 bases sitting between them. CDR1 and CDR2 (germline): SGHTA, FQGNSA. DNA for the CDR3: TGTGCCAGCAGCTTAATACCTTACGAGCAGTACTTC. It yields the protein CASSLIPYEQYF.

At least ten counts were recorded for this clonotype. CDR3 region: CASSYSTVNEQYF. The DNA for the CDR3 is TGTGCCAGCAGTTACTCGACCGTGAACGAGCAGTACTTC. V gene TRBV6-5 combines with J gene TRBJ2-7; D ambiguous. The length of the CDR3 is 13 residues. Trimming pared 0 bases from V and 5 bases from J, leaving 8 bases between. Per germline, CDR1 MNHEY and CDR2 SVGAGI.

The chain combines TRBV2 with TRBJ1-2, with D tentatively TRBD1 (6 bases). This CDR3 contains 14 residues. Trimming stripped 8 bases from V and 4 bases from J, with 17 bases between. Germline V gene sequence: CDR1 SNHLY, CDR2 FYNNEI. CDR3: CASSMGDTAYGYTF. As DNA, the CDR3 is TGTGCCAGCTCAATGGGGGACACAGCCTATGGCTACACCTTC.

The rearrangement links TRBV7-9 to TRBJ1-6; D not certain. The length of the CDR3 is 12 residues. Germline V gene sequence: CDR1 SEHNR, CDR2 FQNEAQ (reference sequence). V was cut by 5 bases and J by 4 bases, with 3 bases left in between. This chain's CDR3 is CASSVYNSPLHF. The CDR3 nucleotides read TGTGCCAGCAGCGTTTATAATTCACCCCTCCACTTT.

V is TRBV11-2 and J is TRBJ2-1, with D unclear. Germline lookup yields CDR1 SGHAT and CDR2 FQNNGV. The CDR3 length is 14 residues. Trimming took off 7 bases at V and 4 bases at J, with 14 bases between the two ends. The CDR3 is CASTVDRSYNEQFF. The CDR3 DNA reads TGTGCCAGCACGGTTGACCGGTCGTACAATGAGCAGTTCTTC.

The rearrangement links TRBV19 to TRBJ2-1; no clear D. The CDR3 sequence is 13 residues long. The germline V gene encodes CDR1 LNHDA and CDR2 SQIVND (reference sequence). The V end was cut by 3 bases, the J end by 7 bases, with 10 bases between. In nucleotides, the CDR3 is TGTGCCAGTAGTATCGGGTTTGGGAATGAGCAGTTCTTC. It codes for CASSIGFGNEQFF.

This rearrangement joins TRBV2 to TRBJ2-7; maybe TRBD1 (6 bases). Germline V gives CDR1 SNHLY, CDR2 FYNNEI. Trimming stripped 6 bases from V and 2 bases from J, with 26 bases between. This CDR3 has 18 amino acids. CDR3 in DNA: TGTGCCAGCAGCCCTGGACAGAGAATTGCAGGGGTAACCTACGAGCAGTACTTC. Translated, it gives CASSPGQRIAGVTYEQYF.

V is TRBV20-1 and J is TRBJ2-7, with D possibly TRBD1 on 6 matching bases. The CDR3 runs 12 residues. CDR1 DFQATT and CDR2 SNEGSKA come from the germline V gene (reference sequence). V was shortened by 5 bases and J by 1 base, with 9 bases between the two germline ends. The CDR3 DNA is TGCAGTGCTTACGGACAGTCCTACGAGCAGTACTTC. This gives the protein CSAYGQSYEQYF.

A few counts support this clonotype. The chain links TRBV4-2 to TRBJ1-5; the match to TRBD1 covers 8 bases. J was trimmed by 1 base and V by 2 bases; bases with no gene match: 10. Per the germline V gene, CDR1 is LGHNA and CDR2 is YNFKEQ. This CDR3 spans 18 amino acids. CDR3 nucleotides: TGTGCCAGCAGCCAATACCAGGGGGCAGGTAGCAGCAATCAGCCCCAGCATTTT. This gives the protein CASSQYQGAGSSNQPQHF.

The rearrangement links TRBV5-1 to TRBJ1-2; D might be TRBD1 (5 bases). The CDR3 sequence is 13 residues long. CDR1 SGHRS and CDR2 YFSETQ come from the germline V gene. V lost 0 bases, J lost 6 bases, and 9 bases lay in between. The CDR3 coding sequence is TGCGCCAGCAGCTTGGACAGGAGAAATGGCTACACCTTC. It yields the protein CASSLDRRNGYTF. The full variable domain, rest sourced from reference TRBV5-1 and TRBJ1-2, is KAGVTQTPRYLIKTRGQQVTLSCSPISGHRSVSWYQQTPGQGLQFLFEYFSETQRNKGNFPGRFSGRQFSNSRSEMNVSTLELGDSALYLCASSLDRRNGYTFGSGTRLTVV.

This clonotype was found once. The chain carries TRBV19 and TRBJ2-5; 10 nucleotides agree with TRBD1. CDR3 length: 16 amino acids. The germline gives CDR1 LNHDA, CDR2 SQIVND (reference sequence). Trimming took 2 bases from V and 2 from J; bases not matched to a gene: 5. As DNA, the CDR3 is TGTGCCAGTAGTATAAGGGACAGGGGTGGTCAAGAGACCCAGTACTTC. This codes for CASSIRDRGGQETQYF.

This chain uses TRBV29-1 with TRBJ2-2; tentatively, D is TRBD2 (6 bases). In germline, CDR1 is SQVTM, CDR2 ANQGSEA. V was shortened by 4 bases and J by 0 bases, with 9 bases between the two germline ends. The CDR3 covers 14 residues. The CDR3 DNA reads as TGCAGCGTTGCTCGGGGGACGAACACCGGGGAGCTGTTTTTT. Translation gives CSVARGTNTGELFF.

The J gene is TRBJ2-1, the V gene TRBV19; a weak D match, TRBD1 (7 bases). This CDR3 spans 16 amino acids. The V end was cut by 5 bases, the J end by 4 bases, with 18 bases between. Germline-derived CDR1 and CDR2 are LNHDA and SQIVND (reference sequence). The chain's CDR3 is CASSPTTGRLYNEQFF. In nucleotides, the CDR3 is TGTGCCAGTAGTCCGACGACAGGGAGGCTTTACAATGAGCAGTTCTTC.

This clonotype was detected many times. The chain couples TRBV5-1 to TRBJ2-7; 13 nucleotides line up with TRBD2. The trim removed 1 base at V and 4 bases at J, leaving 11 bases unmatched. Germline CDR1 reads SGHRS; CDR2 reads YFSETQ. The CDR3 is 18 amino acids. CDR3 nucleotides: TGCGCCAGCAGCTTGAGGACTAGCGGGAGTGGGGAGTTGTACGAGCAGTACTTC. Translation gives CASSLRTSGSGELYEQYF. The full variable domain, in which reference TRBV5-1 and TRBJ2-7 provide the parts outside the CDR3, is KAGVTQTPRYLIKTRGQQVTLSCSPISGHRSVSWYQQTPGQGLQFLFEYFSETQRNKGNFPGRFSGRQFSNSRSEMNVSTLELGDSALYLCASSLRTSGSGELYEQYFGPGTRLTVT.

This clonotype was recorded at least ten times. This chain connects TRBV27 to TRBJ2-7, with 7 bases lining up with TRBD2. Germline V lookup: CDR1 MNHEY, CDR2 SMNVEV (reference sequence). V shed 7 bases and J 2 bases; nucleotides not matched to a gene: 11. The CDR3 has 15 residues. For the CDR3, the DNA is TGTGCCAGCACCCCCCGTGGGACTATAGCCTACGAGCAGTACTTC. Amino acids: CASTPRGTIAYEQYF.